Listed below are T cell receptor beta chains from one sample, sequenced in a study of T cells in localized non-small cell lung cancer. The repertoire was sequenced with immunoSEQ multiplex PCR; TCRdb's copy has only in-frame clones and lacks some. This table has approximately 11,000 clones, roughly 29% appearing once. This specimen consisted of lung tumor tissue, obtained before any cancer treatment. The receptors derive from a man aged 35 to 69 with stage I lung adenocarcinoma. Each CDR3 is given with its conserved first and last residue. A D gene is named only where the DNA matches it firmly. Expanded clones are given a class, and other clones once, few, many or no size at all.

>-|TRBV5-1|-|TRBJ1-6|14
CASSLEGRDSPLHF
TGCGCCAGCAGCTTGGAGGGACGGGATTCACCCCTCCACTTT
>-|TRBV19|-|TRBJ1-4|15
CASRNRGATNEKLFF
TGTGCCAGTAGAAACCGGGGAGCAACTAATGAAAAACTGTTTTTT
>-|TRBV19|-|TRBJ2-7|15
CASSKGFSVSYEQYF
TGTGCCAGTAGTAAGGGCTTTTCGGTCTCCTACGAGCAGTACTTC
>-|TRBV6-8|few|TRBJ1-2|15
CASSPQAQGLGGYTF
TGTGCCAGCAGCCCACAGGCCCAGGGGTTGGGGGGCTACACCTTC
>TRBD1|TRBV6-8|many|TRBJ2-2|18
CASSYFYPGQGYTGELFF
TGTGCCAGCAGTTACTTCTACCCGGGACAGGGATATACCGGGGAGCTGTTTTTT
>-|TRBV11-3|-|TRBJ1-1|14
CASSRSQGTTEAFF
TGTGCCAGCAGCCGCTCACAGGGCACTACTGAAGCTTTCTTT
>TRBD1|TRBV19|-|TRBJ1-2|16
CASSIGTGAQLVGYTF
TGTGCCAGTAGTATAGGGACAGGAGCTCAGTTGGTTGGCTACACCTTC
>TRBD1|TRBV18|-|TRBJ1-3|17
CASSPTGQGGFGNTIYF
TGTGCCAGCTCTCCAACCGGACAGGGAGGCTTCGGAAACACCATATATTTT
>-|TRBV30|-|TRBJ1-2|12
CAWSRRGHGYTF
TGTGCCTGGAGTAGAAGGGGACATGGCTACACCTTC
>TRBD1|TRBV11-3|-|TRBJ2-3|15
CASSYQTGATDTQYF
TGTGCCAGCAGCTACCAGACAGGGGCGACAGATACGCAGTATTTT
>TRBD1|TRBV29-1|-|TRBJ2-3|16
CSVEAWDRGRGDTQYF
TGCAGCGTTGAAGCGTGGGACAGGGGGCGGGGAGATACGCAGTATTTT
>-|TRBV19|-|TRBJ1-3|15
CASNYRVGSGNTIYF
TGTGCCAGTAACTACAGGGTTGGCTCTGGAAACACCATATATTTT
>-|TRBV10-3|few|TRBJ2-7|13
CAISEEGGAEQYF
TGTGCCATCAGTGAGGAGGGCGGGGCGGAGCAGTACTTC
>-|TRBV6-8|few|TRBJ1-1|13
CASDLGQNTEAFF
TGTGCCAGCGACCTGGGGCAGAACACTGAAGCTTTCTTT
>-|TRBV14|few|TRBJ2-7|13
CASSPRTVYEQYF
TGTGCCAGCAGCCCCCGGACAGTATACGAGCAGTACTTC
>-|TRBV1|-|TRBJ1-4|14
CASSPIPTNEKLFF
TGCGCCAGCAGCCCGATCCCAACTAATGAAAAACTGTTTTTT
>TRBD1|TRBV6-8|-|TRBJ2-2|16
CASSYSTGGSSGELFF
TGTGCCAGCAGTTACTCGACAGGGGGCTCATCCGGGGAGCTGTTTTTT
>-|TRBV10-3|-|TRBJ2-2|16
CAISEPPFGATGELFF
TGTGCCATCAGTGAGCCACCTTTCGGGGCGACCGGGGAGCTGTTTTTT
>-|TRBV30|-|TRBJ2-1|15
CAWRSFSGFYNEQFF
TGTGCCTGGAGATCGTTTTCGGGATTTTACAATGAGCAGTTCTTC
>-|TRBV9|-|TRBJ1-2|14
CASSMDSAGYGYTF
TGTGCCAGCAGCATGGACAGTGCAGGCTATGGCTACACCTTC
>-|TRBV19|-|TRBJ1-2|12
CASTIGRDGYTF
TGTGCCAGTACCATAGGACGGGATGGCTACACCTTC
>-|TRBV6-8|few|TRBJ1-5|14
CASSRTRGNQPQHF
TGTGCCAGCAGTCGGACACGCGGCAATCAGCCCCAGCATTTT
>-|TRBV18|few|TRBJ1-1|13
CASSPGQNTEAFF
TGTGCCAGCTCACCAGGGCAGAACACTGAAGCTTTCTTT
>-|TRBV18|-|TRBJ2-7|15
CASSLPDAGVYEQYF
TGTGCCAGCTCACTTCCGGACGCAGGGGTCTACGAGCAGTACTTC
>TRBD1|TRBV11-3|-|TRBJ2-5|16
CASSSRDREFQETQYF
TGTGCCAGCAGCTCCCGGGACAGGGAGTTCCAAGAGACCCAGTACTTC
>-|TRBV19|-|TRBJ1-5|12
CASSIPNQPQHF
TGTGCCAGTAGTATACCGAATCAGCCCCAGCATTTT
>-|TRBV5-1|-|TRBJ2-5|14
CASRGNFAQETQYF
TGCGCCAGCAGGGGTAATTTTGCCCAAGAGACCCAGTACTTC
>TRBD2|TRBV15|-|TRBJ2-1|17
CATSRSGGLSSYNEQFF
TGTGCCACCAGCAGGAGCGGGGGGCTGAGCTCCTACAATGAGCAGTTCTTC
>TRBD1|TRBV4-1|-|TRBJ1-1|15
CASEARGGMNTEAFF
TGCGCCAGCGAAGCCAGGGGGGGAATGAACACTGAAGCTTTCTTT
>-|TRBV19|-|TRBJ2-3|14
CASSITGTQVRQYF
TGTGCCAGTAGTATCACGGGCACCCAAGTAAGGCAGTATTTT
>-|TRBV12-2|-|TRBJ2-1|21
CASRLAAGTSGGKGIRDEQFF
TGTGCAAGTCGCTTGGCAGCCGGGACTAGCGGGGGTAAGGGAATAAGGGATGAGCAGTTCTTC
>-|TRBV5-1|-|TRBJ1-1|15
CASSLQGGGTTEAFF
TGCGCCAGCAGCTTACAGGGAGGGGGAACCACTGAAGCTTTCTTT
>-|TRBV11-3|-|TRBJ2-7|16
CASSLKSGLPPYEQYF
TGTGCCAGCAGCTTGAAGTCAGGGCTTCCGCCCTACGAGCAGTACTTC
>-|TRBV5-1|medium-sized|TRBJ1-6|16
CASSLSGPVQGSPLHF
TGCGCCAGCAGCTTGTCAGGACCAGTACAAGGTTCACCCCTCCACTTT
>-|TRBV30|-|TRBJ1-1|12
CAWNFEGSKAFF
TGTGCCTGGAATTTTGAGGGGTCTAAAGCTTTCTTT
>TRBD1|TRBV12-5|-|TRBJ1-2|17
CASGGPTGGVSGNGYTF
TGTGCTAGTGGTGGGCCCACAGGGGGAGTCAGTGGAAATGGCTACACCTTC
>TRBD2|TRBV11-3|few|TRBJ2-3|15
CASSLGLAGADTQYF
TGTGCCAGCAGCTTAGGACTAGCGGGGGCAGATACGCAGTATTTT
>TRBD1|TRBV9|-|TRBJ1-1|13
CASRQGLGTEAFF
TGTGCCAGCCGACAGGGCTTGGGCACTGAAGCTTTCTTT
>-|TRBV11-3|-|TRBJ1-3|16
CASSLTDSAPGNTIYF
TGTGCCAGCAGCTTAACGGACAGCGCACCTGGAAACACCATATATTTT
>-|TRBV5-1|-|TRBJ1-6|17
CAKLPPGLGSYNSPLHF
TGCGCCAAACTACCTCCAGGGTTGGGCTCCTATAATTCACCCCTCCACTTT
>TRBD1|TRBV12-5|-|TRBJ2-7|16
CASGLVLAGGAYEQYF
TGTGCTAGTGGTTTGGTACTGGCAGGGGGTGCCTACGAGCAGTACTTC